This is a list of T cell receptor beta chains from one sample in a study of post-analysis software for immune sequencing data. TCRdb re-called the PCR reads through MiXCR, storing one row per CDR3 protein. The data contain about 160,000 distinct CDR3 sequences, about 36% of them singletons. This sample comprised blood, obtained after autologous hematopoietic stem cell transplantation. The receptors stem from a girl between 5 and 17 years old with multiple sclerosis. Both conserved end residues are part of each CDR3. Each record gives: J gene, D gene, V gene, clone size, CDR3 protein, CDR3 DNA. D genes are given only for firm matches. Not all rows give a size; the values are once, few, many and, for expanded clones, a class.

>TRBJ2-5|NA|TRBV5-8|few
CASSFWIVVGSEETQYF
TGTGCCAGCAGCTTTTGGATTGTTGTGGGTAGCGAAGAGACCCAGTACTTC
>TRBJ1-1|TRBD1|TRBV29-1|NA
CSATPGTGDYMNTEAFF
TGCAGCGCTACCCCCGGGACAGGAGACTACATGAACACTGAAGCTTTCTTT
>TRBJ2-7|TRBD1|TRBV27|few
CASSWTGLDEQYF
TGTGCCAGCAGTTGGACAGGGTTAGACGAGCAGTACTTC
>TRBJ2-1|TRBD2|TRBV3-1|NA
CASSQETSGRREQFF
TGTGCCAGCAGCCAAGAAACTAGCGGGAGGCGTGAGCAGTTCTTC
>TRBJ2-1|NA|TRBV9|few
CASSVATGHAYNEQFF
TGTGCCAGCAGCGTAGCTACCGGGCATGCCTACAATGAGCAGTTCTTC
>TRBJ2-3|NA|TRBV4-3|NA
CASSQEVAITDTQYF
TGCGCCAGCAGCCAAGAGGTAGCGATAACAGATACGCAGTATTTT
>TRBJ2-7|NA|TRBV9|once
CASSAGLKSEQYF
TGTGCCAGCAGCGCGGGACTTAAGAGCGAGCAGTACTTC
>TRBJ1-2|TRBD1|TRBV6-5|few
CASSDDRGFYGYTF
TGTGCCAGCAGTGACGACAGGGGGTTCTATGGCTACACCTTC
>TRBJ2-5|NA|TRBV7-2|NA
CASSLARFQTQYF
TGTGCCAGCAGCTTAGCTCGGTTCCAGACCCAGTACTTC
>TRBJ2-4|TRBD2|TRBV7-8|NA
CASSTTSDRRYF
TGTGCCAGCAGCACAACTAGCGACCGGCGGTACTTC
>TRBJ2-4|TRBD1|TRBV20-1|few
CSASTGGLGIQYF
TGCAGTGCCAGCACAGGGGGATTAGGCATTCAGTACTTC
>TRBJ2-2|NA|TRBV5-1|NA
CASSPIRGIKNTGELFF
TGCGCCAGCAGCCCCATCCGCGGTATCAAGAACACCGGGGAGCTGTTTTTT
>TRBJ1-5|NA|TRBV20-1|few
CSARADGGRTSNQPQHF
TGCAGTGCTAGAGCGGACGGGGGGAGGACGAGCAATCAGCCCCAGCATTTT
>TRBJ2-1|TRBD2|TRBV13|NA
CASSSGTSGMSSYNEQFF
TGTGCCAGCAGCTCAGGGACTAGCGGAATGAGCTCCTACAATGAGCAGTTCTTC